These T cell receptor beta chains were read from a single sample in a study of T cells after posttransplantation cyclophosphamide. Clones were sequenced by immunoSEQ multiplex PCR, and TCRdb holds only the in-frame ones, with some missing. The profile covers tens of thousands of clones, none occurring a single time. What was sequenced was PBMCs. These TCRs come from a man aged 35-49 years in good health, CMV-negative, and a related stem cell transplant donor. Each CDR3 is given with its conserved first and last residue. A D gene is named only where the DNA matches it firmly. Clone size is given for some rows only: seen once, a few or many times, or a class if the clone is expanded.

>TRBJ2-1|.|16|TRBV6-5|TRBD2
CASSYLAGGPRNEQFF
TGTGCCAGCAGTTACCTGGCGGGGGGGCCTCGGAATGAGCAGTTCTTC
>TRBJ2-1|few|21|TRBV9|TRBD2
CASSVPKGDSGGPPIQSEQFF
TGTGCCAGCAGCGTACCGAAGGGAGATAGCGGGGGGCCACCAATCCAAAGTGAGCAGTTCTTC
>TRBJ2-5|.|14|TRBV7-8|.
CASSTLRGPETQYF
TGTGCCAGCAGCACCCTCAGGGGCCCAGAGACCCAGTACTTC
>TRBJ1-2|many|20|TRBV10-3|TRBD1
CAISESRGRGQGASLAGYTF
TGTGCCATCAGTGAGTCTCGGGGGAGGGGACAGGGGGCGAGTCTGGCTGGCTACACCTTC
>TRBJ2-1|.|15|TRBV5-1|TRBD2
CASSLERGIYNEQFF
TGCGCCAGCAGCTTGGAGCGGGGAATATACAATGAGCAGTTCTTC
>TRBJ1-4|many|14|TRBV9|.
CASSVGGENEKLFF
TGTGCCAGCAGCGTGGGGGGAGAAAATGAAAAACTGTTTTTT
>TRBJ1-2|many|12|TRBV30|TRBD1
CAWHRGDLLYTF
TGTGCCTGGCACAGGGGCGACCTCCTCTACACCTTC
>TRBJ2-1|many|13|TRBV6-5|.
CASSSHRGAKQFF
TGTGCCAGCAGTTCCCATCGGGGGGCAAAGCAGTTCTTC
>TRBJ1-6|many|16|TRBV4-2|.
CASSQEGGVNNSPLHF
TGTGCCAGCAGCCAAGAGGGGGGAGTCAATAATTCACCCCTCCACTTT
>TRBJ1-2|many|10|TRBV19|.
CASSDRGYTF
TGTGCCAGTAGTGACAGGGGCTACACCTTC
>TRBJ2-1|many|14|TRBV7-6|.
CASSLGWASNEQFF
TGTGCCAGCAGCTTAGGCTGGGCGAGCAATGAGCAGTTCTTC
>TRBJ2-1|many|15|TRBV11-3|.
CASSLVWGSPGEQFF
TGTGCCAGCAGCTTAGTTTGGGGCTCCCCCGGTGAGCAGTTCTTC
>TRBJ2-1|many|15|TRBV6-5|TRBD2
CASSSGTSGYNEQFF
TGTGCCAGCAGTTCCGGGACTAGCGGCTACAATGAGCAGTTCTTC
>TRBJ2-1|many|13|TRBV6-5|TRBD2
CASSWGGGGEQFF
TGTGCCAGCAGTTGGGGCGGGGGGGGTGAGCAGTTCTTC
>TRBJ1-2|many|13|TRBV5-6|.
CASSLITNYGYTF
TGTGCCAGCAGCTTGATTACTAACTATGGCTACACCTTC
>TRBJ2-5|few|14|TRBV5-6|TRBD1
CASSSRQGWETQYF
TGTGCCAGCAGCTCCAGACAGGGATGGGAGACCCAGTACTTC
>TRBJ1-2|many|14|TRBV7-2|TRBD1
CASSRQGGSYGYTF
TGTGCCAGCAGCCGACAGGGTGGGTCCTATGGCTACACCTTC
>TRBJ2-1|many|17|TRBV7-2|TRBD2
CASSRNLAGEGYNEQFF
TGTGCCAGCAGCCGGAATTTGGCGGGGGAGGGTTACAATGAGCAGTTCTTC
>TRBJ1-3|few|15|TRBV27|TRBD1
CALKRDREDNIPIYF
TGTGCCTTAAAACGGGACAGGGAGGACAATATCCCCATATATTTT
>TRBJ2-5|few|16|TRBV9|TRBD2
CASSSPQAGGQETQYF
TGTGCCAGCAGCTCCCCCCAGGCGGGAGGTCAAGAGACCCAGTACTTC
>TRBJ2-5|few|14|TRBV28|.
CASSPGGQHETQYF
TGTGCCAGCAGTCCCGGCGGACAACACGAGACCCAGTACTTC
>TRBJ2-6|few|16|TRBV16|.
CASSQRGFSGANVLTF
TGTGCCAGCAGCCAACGGGGGTTCTCTGGGGCCAACGTCCTGACTTTC
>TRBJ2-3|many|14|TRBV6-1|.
CASSEGGGTDTQYF
TGTGCCAGCAGTGAAGGCGGGGGCACAGATACGCAGTATTTT
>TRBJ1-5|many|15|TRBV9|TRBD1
CASSPGDRDNQPQHF
TGTGCCAGCAGCCCTGGGGACAGGGACAATCAGCCCCAGCATTTT
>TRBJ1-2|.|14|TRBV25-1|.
CASIRAGTTGGYTF
TGTGCCAGCATCAGAGCGGGGACAACTGGGGGCTACACCTTC
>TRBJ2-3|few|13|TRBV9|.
CASSLFGTDTQYF
TGTGCCAGCAGTCTCTTCGGCACAGATACGCAGTATTTT
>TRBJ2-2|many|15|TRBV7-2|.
CASSLESTNTGELFF
TGTGCCAGCAGCTTAGAGAGTACCAACACCGGGGAGCTGTTTTTT
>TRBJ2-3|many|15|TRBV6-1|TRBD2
CASKSSGGPTDTQYF
TGTGCCAGCAAGTCGAGCGGGGGCCCCACAGATACGCAGTATTTT
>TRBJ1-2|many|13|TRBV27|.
CASSYRAGWGYTF
TGTGCCAGCAGTTACAGGGCGGGCTGGGGCTACACCTTC
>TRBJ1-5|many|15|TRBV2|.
CASNHGTASNQPQHF
TGTGCCAGCAATCACGGGACTGCTAGCAATCAGCCCCAGCATTTT
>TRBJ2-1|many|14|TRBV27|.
CASTHRGSGNEQFF
TGTGCCAGCACCCATAGGGGGTCAGGGAATGAGCAGTTCTTC
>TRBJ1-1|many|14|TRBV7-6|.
CASSLDRGNTEAFF
TGTGCCAGCAGCTTGGACAGAGGGAACACTGAAGCTTTCTTT
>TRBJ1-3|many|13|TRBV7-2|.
CASSLARVNTIYF
TGTGCCAGCAGCTTAGCGCGCGTGAACACCATATATTTT
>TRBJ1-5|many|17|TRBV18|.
CASSPGDPRSGNQPQHF
TGTGCCAGCTCACCGGGCGACCCCCGCTCGGGCAATCAGCCCCAGCATTTT
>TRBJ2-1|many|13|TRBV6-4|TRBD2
CASSPGTSNEQFF
TGTGCCAGCAGTCCCGGGACTAGCAATGAGCAGTTCTTC
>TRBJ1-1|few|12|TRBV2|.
CASSIGDTEAFF
TGTGCCAGCAGTATAGGGGACACTGAAGCTTTCTTT
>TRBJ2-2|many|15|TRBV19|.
CASSMGRANTGELFF
TGTGCCAGTAGTATGGGCAGGGCCAACACCGGGGAGCTGTTTTTT
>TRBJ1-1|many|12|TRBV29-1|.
CSVDGSGTEAFF
TGCAGCGTTGATGGCTCCGGGACTGAAGCTTTCTTT
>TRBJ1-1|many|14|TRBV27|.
CASSLSGGDTEAFF
TGTGCCAGCAGTTTATCAGGGGGAGACACTGAAGCTTTCTTT
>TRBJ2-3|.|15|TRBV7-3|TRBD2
CASSYTSGLTDTQYF
TGTGCCAGCAGTTATACTAGCGGGCTCACAGATACGCAGTATTTT
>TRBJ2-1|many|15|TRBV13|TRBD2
CASQPMRGGYNEQFF
TGTGCCAGTCAACCGATGCGGGGGGGGTACAATGAGCAGTTCTTC
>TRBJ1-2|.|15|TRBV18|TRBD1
CASSQDRGRFYGYTF
TGTGCCAGCTCACAAGACAGGGGACGGTTCTATGGCTACACCTTC
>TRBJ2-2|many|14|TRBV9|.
CASSVGLEPGELFF
TGTGCCAGCAGCGTAGGCCTAGAACCCGGGGAGCTGTTTTTT
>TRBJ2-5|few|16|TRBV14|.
CASSQVSLANQETQYF
TGTGCCAGCAGCCAAGTGTCCTTAGCGAACCAAGAGACCCAGTACTTC
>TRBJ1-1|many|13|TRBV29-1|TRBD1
CSGADRGRTEAFF
TGCAGCGGAGCTGACAGGGGTAGGACTGAAGCTTTCTTT
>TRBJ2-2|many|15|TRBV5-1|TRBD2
CASSPLAGDTGELFF
TGCGCCAGCAGCCCTCTAGCGGGTGACACCGGGGAGCTGTTTTTT
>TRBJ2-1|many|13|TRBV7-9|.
CASSLGGFGGGFF
TGTGCCAGCAGCTTAGGTGGCTTTGGTGGCGGGTTCTTC
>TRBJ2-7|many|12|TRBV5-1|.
CASSFLSYEQYF
TGCGCCAGCAGCTTCTTGAGTTACGAGCAGTACTTC
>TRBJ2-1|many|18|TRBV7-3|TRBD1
CASSLTGFGTGGLYEQFF
TGTGCCAGCAGCTTAACCGGCTTCGGTACAGGGGGCTTGTATGAGCAGTTCTTC